This TCR beta chain derives from a study of response to subunit inactivated influenza vaccine. One entry per CDR3 protein results from TCRdb running MiXCR on the RT-PCR reads. The sample records about 160,000 distinct CDR3 sequences, about a tenth being singletons. The TCR comes from a man aged 45 to 65 who received an inactivated influenza vaccine. The material was non-naive T cells sorted from PBMCs, obtained roughly 48 days after vaccination.

The DNA for the CDR3 is TGTGCCAGCAGTATTAGCGGGGGACCCTGGGGCGAGCAGTACTTC. Translated: CASSISGGPWGEQYF. The rearrangement links TRBV2 to TRBJ2-7; 9 bases match TRBD2. This CDR3 contains 15 residues. Germline values: CDR1 SNHLY, CDR2 FYNNEI. Trimming cost V 5 bases and J 6 bases; bases outside gene matches: 11. Using reference TRBV2 and TRBJ2-7 for the parts outside the CDR3, the full variable domain is EPEVTQTPSHQVTQMGQEVILRCVPISNHLYFYWYRQILGQKVEFLVSFYNNEISEKSEIFDDQFSVERPDGSNFTLKIRSTKLEDSAMYFCASSISGGPWGEQYFGPGTRLTVT.